This TCR beta chain comes out of a study of response to subunit inactivated influenza vaccine. Whole-study results and caveats: Few additional T cells are recruited per seasonal influenza vaccination, authors suggested.

The CDR3 has 14 residues. Germline loops: CDR1 SQVTM, CDR2 ANQGSEA. The germline V and J ends were trimmed by 7 bases and 4 bases, with 19 bases remaining between them. With respect to this clonotype: Its antigen is unidentified.

TCRdb reprocessed the RT-PCR reads via MiXCR and lists one record per CDR3 protein. The sample lists around 520,000 distinct CDR3 sequences, roughly 23% occurring once. The receptor comes from a man in his fifties or sixties who received an inactivated influenza vaccine. The chain uses TRBV29-1 and TRBJ1-1, with a possible D match to TRBD1 (6 bases). Sequencing used CD4+ T cells sorted from PBMCs, obtained around 5 days after vaccination. In nucleotides, the CDR3 is TGCAGCGCCACCGACACAGGGAGTCGCACTGAAGCTTTCTTT. Protein: CSATDTGSRTEAFF.